A single T cell receptor beta chain is shown here with its context. In the original processing: How many nucleated cells were present was estimated from reference gene primer amplification. The data were produced by immunoSEQ multiplex PCR, yet TCRdb's version contains in-frame clones alone and is incomplete. That table supplies the V and J calls and clone size; D and trimming were determined from the DNA. Of about 150,000 clones listed, around 84% are singletons. These data originate in a study of blood T cell repertoires in COVID-19. Study-wide context: The samples span acute and convalescent COVID-19 from the United States, Italy and Spain. Sample material is recorded as cDNA or gDNA derived from T cells, B-cell-depleted T cells, or PBMCs.

Germline V lookup: CDR1 SGHRS, CDR2 YFSETQ. V was cut by 4 bases and J by 6 bases, with 10 bases left in between. This CDR3 has 12 amino acids. This clonotype was obtained from a human donor in a cohort sampled during active COVID-19. This rearrangement joins TRBV5-1 to TRBJ1-2; a possible D gene is TRBD1 (5 bases). Sequencing input: peripheral blood. The CDR3 reads CASSPAGNGYTF. The CDR3 region has the DNA TGCGCCAGCAGCCCGGCAGGGAATGGCTACACCTTC.